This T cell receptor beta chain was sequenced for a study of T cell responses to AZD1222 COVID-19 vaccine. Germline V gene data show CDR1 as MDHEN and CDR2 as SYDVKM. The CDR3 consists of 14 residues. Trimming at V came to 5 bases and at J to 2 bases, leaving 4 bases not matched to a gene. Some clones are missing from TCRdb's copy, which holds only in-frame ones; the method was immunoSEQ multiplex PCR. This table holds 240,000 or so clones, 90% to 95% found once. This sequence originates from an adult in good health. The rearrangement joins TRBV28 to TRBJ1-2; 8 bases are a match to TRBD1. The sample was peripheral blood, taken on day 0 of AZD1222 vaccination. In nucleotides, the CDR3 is TGTGCCAGCAGTCCCCGGACAGGGAACTATGGCTACACCTTC. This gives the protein CASSPRTGNYGYTF.